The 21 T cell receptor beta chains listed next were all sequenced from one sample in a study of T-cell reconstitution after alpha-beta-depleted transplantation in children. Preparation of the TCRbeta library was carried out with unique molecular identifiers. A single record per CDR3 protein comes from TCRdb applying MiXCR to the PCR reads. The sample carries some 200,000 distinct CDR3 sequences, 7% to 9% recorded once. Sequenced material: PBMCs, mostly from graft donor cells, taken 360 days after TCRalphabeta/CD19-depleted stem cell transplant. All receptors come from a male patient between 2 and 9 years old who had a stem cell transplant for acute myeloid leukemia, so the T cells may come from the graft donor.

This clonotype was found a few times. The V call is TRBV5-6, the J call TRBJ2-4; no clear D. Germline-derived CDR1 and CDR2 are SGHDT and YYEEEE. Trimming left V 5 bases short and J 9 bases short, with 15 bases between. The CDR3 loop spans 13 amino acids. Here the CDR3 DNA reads TGTGCCAGCAGAGTGTCGGGTTTCGGCATTCAGTACTTC. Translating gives CASRVSGFGIQYF.

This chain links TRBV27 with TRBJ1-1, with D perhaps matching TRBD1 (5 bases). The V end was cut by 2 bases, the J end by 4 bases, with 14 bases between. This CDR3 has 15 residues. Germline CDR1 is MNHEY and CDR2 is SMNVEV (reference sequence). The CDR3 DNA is TGTGCCAGCAGTTTAAAATCGGGGGTGGCCACTGAAGCTTTCTTT. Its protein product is CASSLKSGVATEAFF.

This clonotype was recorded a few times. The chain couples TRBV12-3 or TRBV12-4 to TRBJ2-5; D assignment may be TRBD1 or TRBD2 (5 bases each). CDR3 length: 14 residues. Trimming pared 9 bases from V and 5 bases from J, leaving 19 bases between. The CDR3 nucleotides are TGTGCCAGTAGGGACGAGGGCCACTGGGAGACCCAGTACTTC. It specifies CASRDEGHWETQYF.

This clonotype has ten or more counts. The DNA of the CDR3 is TGTGCCATCGGGACTAGCGGGAATAGGGGGCCCTACGAGCAGTACTTC. Translation gives CAIGTSGNRGPYEQYF. The rearrangement links TRBV10-3 to TRBJ2-7; 13 bases map to TRBD2. The CDR3 runs to 16 residues. CDR1 ENHRY and CDR2 SYGVKD come from the germline V gene. V lost 8 bases and J lost 2; bases outside the gene matches: 9.

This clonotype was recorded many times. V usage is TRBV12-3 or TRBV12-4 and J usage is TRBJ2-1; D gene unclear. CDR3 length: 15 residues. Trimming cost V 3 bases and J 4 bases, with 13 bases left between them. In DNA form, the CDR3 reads TGTGCCAGCAGTTTTCCCTTCGCAACTTACAATGAGCAGTTCTTC. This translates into CASSFPFATYNEQFF.

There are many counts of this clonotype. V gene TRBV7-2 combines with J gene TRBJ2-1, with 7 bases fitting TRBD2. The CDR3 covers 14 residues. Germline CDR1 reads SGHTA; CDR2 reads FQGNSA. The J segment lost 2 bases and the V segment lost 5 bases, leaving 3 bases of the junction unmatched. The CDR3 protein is CASSQAGPYNEQFF. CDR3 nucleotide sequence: TGTGCCAGCAGCCAAGCGGGGCCCTACAATGAGCAGTTCTTC.

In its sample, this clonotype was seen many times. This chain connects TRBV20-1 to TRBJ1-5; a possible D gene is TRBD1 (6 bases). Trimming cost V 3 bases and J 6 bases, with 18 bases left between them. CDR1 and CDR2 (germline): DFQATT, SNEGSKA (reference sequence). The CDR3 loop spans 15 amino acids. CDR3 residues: CSASDWTAGSQPQHF. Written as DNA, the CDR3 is TGCAGTGCTAGCGACTGGACAGCCGGTAGTCAGCCCCAGCATTTT.

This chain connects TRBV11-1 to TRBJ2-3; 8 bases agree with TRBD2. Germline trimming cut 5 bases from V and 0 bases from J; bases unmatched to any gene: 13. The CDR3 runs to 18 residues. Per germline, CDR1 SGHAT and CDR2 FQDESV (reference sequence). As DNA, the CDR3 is TGTGCCAGCAGCCCACTTGGCGGGAGGACCTCTAGCACAGATACGCAGTATTTT. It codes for CASSPLGGRTSSTDTQYF. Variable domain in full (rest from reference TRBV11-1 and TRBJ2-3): EAEVAQSPRYKITEKSQAVAFWCDPISGHATLYWYRQILGQGPELLVQFQDESVVDDSQLPKDRFSAERLKGVDSTLKIQPAELGDSAMYLCASSPLGGRTSSTDTQYFGPGTRLTVL.

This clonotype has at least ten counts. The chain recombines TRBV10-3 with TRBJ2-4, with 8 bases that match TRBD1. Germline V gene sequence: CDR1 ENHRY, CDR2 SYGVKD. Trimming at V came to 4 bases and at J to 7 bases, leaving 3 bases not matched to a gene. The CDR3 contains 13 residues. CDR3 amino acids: CAISGQGTNIQYF. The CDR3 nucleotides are TGTGCCATCAGTGGACAGGGGACGAACATTCAGTACTTC.

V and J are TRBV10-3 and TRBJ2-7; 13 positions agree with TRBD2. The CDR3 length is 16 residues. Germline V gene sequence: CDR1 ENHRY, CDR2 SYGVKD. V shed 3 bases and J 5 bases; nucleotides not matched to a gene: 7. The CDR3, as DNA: TGTGCCATCAGTGAAAGGACTAGCGGGAGCGCGGACGAGCAGTACTTC. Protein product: CAISERTSGSADEQYF.

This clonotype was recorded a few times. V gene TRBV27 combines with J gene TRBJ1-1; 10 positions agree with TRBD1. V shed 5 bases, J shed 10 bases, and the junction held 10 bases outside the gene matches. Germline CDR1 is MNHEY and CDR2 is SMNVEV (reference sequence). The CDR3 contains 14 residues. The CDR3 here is CASSPPGQGMIAFF. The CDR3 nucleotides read TGTGCCAGCAGTCCGCCGGGACAGGGGATGATAGCTTTCTTT.

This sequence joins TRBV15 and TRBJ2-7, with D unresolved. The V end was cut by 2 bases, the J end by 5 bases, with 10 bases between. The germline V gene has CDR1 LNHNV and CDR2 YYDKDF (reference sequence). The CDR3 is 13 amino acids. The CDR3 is CATSRHGFDEQYF. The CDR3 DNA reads TGTGCCACCAGCAGACACGGTTTTGACGAGCAGTACTTC.

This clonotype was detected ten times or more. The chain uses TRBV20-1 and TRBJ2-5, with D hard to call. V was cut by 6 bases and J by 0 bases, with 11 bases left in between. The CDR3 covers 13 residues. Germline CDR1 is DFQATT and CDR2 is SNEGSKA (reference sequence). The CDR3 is CSAHQRYQETQYF. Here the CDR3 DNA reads TGCAGTGCCCATCAGAGGTACCAAGAGACCCAGTACTTC.

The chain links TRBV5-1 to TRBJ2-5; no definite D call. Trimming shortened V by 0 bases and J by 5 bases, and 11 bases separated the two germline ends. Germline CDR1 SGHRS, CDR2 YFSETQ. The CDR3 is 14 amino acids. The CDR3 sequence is CASSLAGYRETQYF. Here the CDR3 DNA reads TGCGCCAGCAGCTTGGCCGGATACCGGGAGACCCAGTACTTC.

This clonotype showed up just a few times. The CDR3 DNA sequence: TGCAGTGCTACTCGGAGGGGGTTCTACGAGCAGTACGTC. It translates to CSATRRGFYEQYV. The J gene is TRBJ2-7, the V gene TRBV20-1; D assignment may be TRBD1 or TRBD2 (6 bases each). The V gene lost 4 bases and the J gene lost 3 bases, with 13 bases spanning the gap. Germline lookup yields CDR1 DFQATT and CDR2 SNEGSKA (reference sequence). This CDR3 comprises 13 residues.

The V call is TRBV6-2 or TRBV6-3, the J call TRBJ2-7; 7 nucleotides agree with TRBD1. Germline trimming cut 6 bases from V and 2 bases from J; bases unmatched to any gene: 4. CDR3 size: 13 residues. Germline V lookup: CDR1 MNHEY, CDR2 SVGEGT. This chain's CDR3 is CASRGGPTYEQYV. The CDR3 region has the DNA TGTGCCAGCAGAGGGGGCCCAACCTACGAGCAGTACGTC.

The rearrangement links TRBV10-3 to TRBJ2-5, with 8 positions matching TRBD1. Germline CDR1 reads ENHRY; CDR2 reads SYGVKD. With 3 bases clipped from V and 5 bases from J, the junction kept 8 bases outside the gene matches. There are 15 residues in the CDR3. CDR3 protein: CAISDATGAVETQYF. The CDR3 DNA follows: TGTGCCATCAGTGATGCGACAGGGGCGGTTGAGACCCAGTACTTC.

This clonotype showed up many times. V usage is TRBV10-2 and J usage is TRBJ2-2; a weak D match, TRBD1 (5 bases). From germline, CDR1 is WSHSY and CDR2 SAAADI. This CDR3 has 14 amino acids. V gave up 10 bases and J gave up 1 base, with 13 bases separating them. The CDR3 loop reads CATIRAVNTGELFF. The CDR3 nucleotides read TGCGCCACCATCAGGGCGGTGAACACCGGGGAGCTGTTTTTT.

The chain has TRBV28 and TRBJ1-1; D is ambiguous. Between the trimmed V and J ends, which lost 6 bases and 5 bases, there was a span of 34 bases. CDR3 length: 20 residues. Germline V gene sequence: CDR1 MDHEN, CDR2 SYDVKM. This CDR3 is CASSYPEDPSEGADRTEAFF. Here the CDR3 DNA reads TGTGCCAGCAGCTACCCTGAGGATCCGTCAGAAGGCGCCGATCGGACTGAAGCTTTCTTT.

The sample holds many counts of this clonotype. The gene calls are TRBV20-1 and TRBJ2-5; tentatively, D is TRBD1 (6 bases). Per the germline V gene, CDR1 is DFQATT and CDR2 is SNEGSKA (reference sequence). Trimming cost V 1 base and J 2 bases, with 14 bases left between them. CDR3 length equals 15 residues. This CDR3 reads CSARAAGQRQETQYF. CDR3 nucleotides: TGCAGTGCTAGAGCCGCCGGACAGAGACAAGAGACCCAGTACTTC.

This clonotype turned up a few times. CDR3: CASSLRLAGEQETQYF. CDR3 DNA sequence: TGTGCCAGCAGCTTAAGGCTAGCGGGAGAACAAGAGACCCAGTACTTC. The chain uses TRBV7-9 and TRBJ2-5, with 10 bases matching TRBD2. J was trimmed by 2 bases and V by 2 bases; bases with no gene match: 5. Germline lookup yields CDR1 SEHNR and CDR2 FQNEAQ (reference sequence). The CDR3 runs to 16 residues.